This T cell receptor (beta chain) was recovered during a study of CD8 T cells in ankylosing spondylitis. Study-wide results and limits: CD8+ by phenotype, disease-linked clones were relatively rare in peripheral blood. In the blood and synovial fluid of reactive arthritis, some motif variants had been previously reported. For ankylosing spondylitis blood, a TCR beta motif of several highly homologous variants appeared characteristic. According to the report, clones linked to the disease were significantly enriched in matched synovial fluid samples taken from ankylosing spondylitis patients.

This CDR3 is 15 amino acids long. Germline assignment: CDR1 SQVTM and CDR2 ANQGSEA. V shed 0 bases and J shed 1 base, with 10 bases lying between them. Many counts were recorded for this clonotype. The antigen is unknown. A quantitative 5'-RACE method, one with molecular barcodes, was used to make TCR beta libraries. Each CDR3 protein is one row after TCRdb ran MiXCR on the 5' RACE reads. This table holds 400,000 or so distinct CDR3 sequences, around 26% found once. Sequenced material: blood, either unsorted or a sorted T cell fraction (not recorded which). The chain has TRBV29-1 and TRBJ2-1, with no clear D. The clonotype was recovered from a male donor with ankylosing spondylitis. CDR3 residues: CSVEDPRWSYNEQFF. The CDR3 nucleotides read TGCAGCGTTGAAGATCCCCGATGGTCCTACAATGAGCAGTTCTTC.